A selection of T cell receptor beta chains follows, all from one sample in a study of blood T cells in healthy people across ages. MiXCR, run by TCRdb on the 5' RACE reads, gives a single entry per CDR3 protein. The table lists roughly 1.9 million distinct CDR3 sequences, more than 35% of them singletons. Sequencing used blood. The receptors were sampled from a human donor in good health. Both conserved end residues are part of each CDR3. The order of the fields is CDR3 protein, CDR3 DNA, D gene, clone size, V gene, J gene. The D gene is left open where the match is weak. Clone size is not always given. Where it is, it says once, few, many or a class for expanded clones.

CASSLGGDKGDTQYF	TGTGCCAGCAGCTTAGGGGGCGATAAAGGAGATACGCAGTATTTT	NA	many	TRBV7-3	TRBJ2-3
CSARVRDTLGNSPLHF	TGCAGTGCTAGAGTCCGGGACACCCTTGGGAATTCACCCCTCCACTTT	NA	few	TRBV20-1	TRBJ1-6
CASTSESPDWGYTF	TGCGCCAGCACCTCGGAAAGCCCGGACTGGGGCTACACCTTC	NA	few	TRBV5-1	TRBJ1-2
CASSLDPPAELYNEQFF	TGTGCCAGCAGTTTAGATCCCCCCGCGGAGCTGTACAATGAGCAGTTCTTC	NA	few	TRBV27	TRBJ2-1
CASSQERAGLYGYTF	TGCGCCAGCAGCCAAGAGAGAGCGGGTCTTTATGGCTACACCTTC	NA	NA	TRBV4-3	TRBJ1-2
CASSQAHTGMMEQYF	TGCGCCAGCAGCCAAGCACATACAGGGATGATGGAGCAGTACTTC	NA	few	TRBV4-3	TRBJ2-4
CASSLVGFSSYNEQFF	TGTGCCAGCAGCTTAGTGGGGTTCAGCTCCTACAATGAGCAGTTCTTC	NA	NA	TRBV7-8	TRBJ2-1
CAISDEVNYGYTF	TGTGCCATCAGTGATGAGGTAAACTATGGCTACACCTTC	NA	NA	TRBV10-3	TRBJ1-2
CASSLMTANEKLFF	TGTGCCAGCAGCTTAATGACAGCTAATGAAAAACTGTTTTTT	NA	few	TRBV7-9	TRBJ1-4
CSVTVGQGSFAYEQYF	TGCAGCGTTACAGTAGGACAGGGGTCCTTTGCCTACGAGCAGTACTTC	TRBD1	NA	TRBV29-1	TRBJ2-7
CASRTVSGDYGYTF	TGCGCCAGCAGAACTGTCAGTGGTGACTATGGCTACACCTTC	NA	NA	TRBV5-1	TRBJ1-2
CASSLVGDSPLHF	TGTGCCAGCAGCTTAGTAGGAGATTCACCCCTCCACTTT	NA	many	TRBV5-1	TRBJ1-6
CASSLTSQQETQYF	TGTGCCAGCAGCTTAACTAGCCAGCAAGAGACCCAGTACTTC	NA	NA	TRBV11-2	TRBJ2-5
CASSTRQGNTEAFF	TGTGCCAGCAGCACCCGACAGGGGAACACTGAAGCTTTCTTT	TRBD1	NA	TRBV4-2	TRBJ1-1
CASSYSYSYQPQHF	TGTGCCAGCAGTTACTCTTACAGTTATCAGCCCCAGCATTTT	NA	NA	TRBV6-6	TRBJ1-5
CASSELATNEKLFF	TGCGCCAGCTCAGAATTAGCAACTAATGAAAAACTGTTTTTT	NA	few	TRBV5-1	TRBJ1-4
CASSFAAIRGVGTEAFF	TGCGCCAGCAGTTTTGCTGCGATAAGGGGAGTTGGCACTGAAGCTTTCTTT	NA	once	TRBV5-1	TRBJ1-1
CSARSVRDSVSYEQYF	TGCAGTGCTAGATCCGTCCGGGACAGCGTTTCCTACGAGCAGTACTTC	TRBD1	NA	TRBV20-1	TRBJ2-7
CASSLNGREQFF	TGCGCCAGCAGCCTCAACGGCCGTGAGCAGTTCTTC	NA	few	TRBV4-3	TRBJ2-1
CASSSSPVGQPQHF	TGTGCCAGCAGTTCATCCCCCGTGGGTCAGCCCCAGCATTTT	NA	NA	TRBV27	TRBJ1-5
CASSFSRSGANVLTF	TGTGCCAGCAGTTTCAGTCGCTCTGGGGCCAACGTCCTGACTTTC	NA	many	TRBV11-2	TRBJ2-6
CASSLIGDRAYEQYF	TGTGCCAGCAGTTTGATAGGAGACAGGGCCTACGAGCAGTACTTC	TRBD1	few	TRBV28	TRBJ2-7
CASSQDWSGKFGGYTF	TGTGCCAGCAGCCAAGATTGGTCAGGGAAATTTGGAGGCTACACCTTC	NA	once	TRBV14	TRBJ1-2
CASSQPGDTQYF	TGTGCCAGCAGCCAACCGGGAGATACGCAGTATTTT	NA	many	TRBV7-2	TRBJ2-3
CASSRREGEAGELFF	TGTGCCAGCAGCCGACGCGAGGGGGAAGCCGGGGAGCTGTTTTTT	NA	once	TRBV9	TRBJ2-2
CSARDRVSWDYEQYF	TGCAGTGCTAGAGATCGGGTTAGCTGGGACTACGAGCAGTACTTC	NA	many	TRBV20-1	TRBJ2-7
CASSPYGAQETQYF	TGCGCCAGCAGCCCATACGGGGCCCAAGAGACCCAGTACTTC	NA	NA	TRBV5-1	TRBJ2-5
CASSKGLAGDQETQYF	TGTGCCAGCAGCAAGGGACTAGCGGGGGACCAAGAGACCCAGTACTTC	TRBD2	NA	TRBV7-9	TRBJ2-5
CSARSPGAGYGYTF	TGCAGTGCTAGAAGCCCGGGGGCCGGCTATGGCTACACCTTC	NA	NA	TRBV20-1	TRBJ1-2
CASSLVTGETQFF	TGTGCCAGCAGCTTAGTAACCGGGGAGACCCAGTTCTTC	NA	NA	TRBV7-2	TRBJ2-1